The entry that follows covers one T cell receptor (beta chain) sequence. Its antigen remains unknown. Measured with immunoSEQ multiplex PCR; TCRdb has only the in-frame clones, and not every one. The sample includes tens of thousands of clones, approximately 90% of them seen just once. The entry originates in a study of PD-1 blockade in classical Hodgkin lymphoma. Study background: Nivolumab dosing for patients was 3 mg/kg, administered intravenously every 2 weeks. Study results and caveats: There was a significant rise in CD4+ TCR diversity by C4D1, with no such rise for CD8+. Nivolumab initiated under 1 year post-ASCT led to patient exclusion.

Germline loops: CDR1 SGHVS, CDR2 FQNEAQ. The ends lost 5 bases at V and 1 base at J; junction bases unmatched: 7. There are 17 residues in the CDR3. Time point reported: cycle 4 day 1 (C4D1), after more than five weeks of nivolumab. Each patient relapsed following autologous stem cell transplantation, and prior brentuximab vedotin exposure differed. Out of thawed PBMCs, magnetic negative selection purified CD4+ T cells. Responses achieved at best were complete response, partial response or progressive disease. The chain joins TRBV7-8 to TRBJ2-2, with 10 nucleotides matching TRBD2. The origin of this receptor is a human donor with classical Hodgkin lymphoma. Sequenced material: CD4+ T cells from blood, taken before the fourth cycle of nivolumab. The CDR3 nucleotides read TGTGCCAGCAGCGAACGGCAGCGGGAGGGGAACACCGGGGAGCTGTTTTTT. It specifies CASSERQREGNTGELFF.